The 25 T cell receptor beta chains below come from one sample, sequenced in a study of T-cell reconstitution after alpha-beta-depleted transplantation in children. Unique molecular identifiers were used to barcode this TCRbeta library. Via MiXCR, TCRdb re-called the PCR reads, giving one row per CDR3 protein. This repertoire shows about 160,000 distinct CDR3 sequences, roughly 10% found once; its top ten account for approximately 13%. Material: PBMCs, obtained before TCRalphabeta/CD19-depleted stem cell transplant. The source of these receptors is a boy between 2 and 10 years old with acute myeloid leukemia, due to receive a stem cell transplant.

The chain links TRBV5-5 to TRBJ2-7; TRBD2 matches at 9 bases. Unmatched junction bases numbered 12, after V lost 5 bases and J lost 6 bases. The CDR3 extends over 15 amino acids. The germline CDR1 and CDR2 sequences are SGHKS and YYEKEE (reference sequence). The DNA of the CDR3 is TGTGCCAGCAGGGCTCTAGCGGGGAATTTGGGCGAGCAGTACGTC. It codes for CASRALAGNLGEQYV.

CDR3: CASSLKQGAEAFF. For the CDR3, the DNA is TGCGCCAGCAGCTTGAAACAGGGGGCTGAAGCTTTCTTT. This rearrangement joins TRBV5-1 to TRBJ1-1; 8 bases map to TRBD1. The CDR3 consists of 13 residues. The germline gives CDR1 SGHRS, CDR2 YFSETQ. With 1 base clipped from V and 6 bases from J, the junction kept 2 bases outside the gene matches.

The table lists this clonotype with many counts. This chain links TRBV5-4 with TRBJ1-1; 7 nucleotides line up with TRBD1. The germline gives CDR1 SGHNT, CDR2 YYREEE (reference sequence). The CDR3 is 14 residues long. V shed 4 bases, J shed 0 bases, and the junction held 3 bases outside the gene matches. CDR3 region: CASSPGQMNTEAFF. The CDR3 DNA follows: TGTGCCAGCAGCCCGGGACAGATGAACACTGAAGCTTTCTTT.

This clonotype has ten or more counts. The V gene is TRBV5-6, the J gene TRBJ2-7; D remains ambiguous. V shed 4 bases and J shed 2 bases, with 10 bases lying between them. The CDR3 extends over 13 amino acids. The germline CDR1 and CDR2 sequences are SGHDT and YYEEEE. This CDR3 is CASSRLGPYEQYV. The CDR3 coding sequence is TGTGCCAGCAGCCGCTTAGGACCCTACGAGCAGTACGTC.

The table lists this clonotype with many counts. This chain connects TRBV5-1 to TRBJ1-5; possibly TRBD1 for D (5 bases). Germline CDR1 reads SGHRS; CDR2 reads YFSETQ. The CDR3 covers 13 residues. Trimming removed 4 bases at V and 5 bases at J, with 10 bases between. CDR3 loop: CASSIGHDQPQHF. CDR3 coding DNA: TGCGCCAGCAGCATAGGACACGATCAGCCCCAGCATTTT.

This clonotype was picked up many times. The chain carries TRBV24-1 and TRBJ1-2; D is possibly TRBD1 (5 bases). CDR3 length equals 14 residues. V shed 3 bases and J shed 4 bases, with 11 bases lying between them. Germline V gene data show CDR1 as KGHDR and CDR2 as SFDVKD. CDR3 in DNA: TGTGCCACCAGTGATCAGGGTTGGGGCTATGGCTACACCTTC. It yields the protein CATSDQGWGYGYTF.

This clonotype was detected ten times or more. CDR3 DNA sequence: TGTGCCAGCAGTTTAGTTGGGGGGCTCTATGGCTACACCTTC. Translating gives CASSLVGGLYGYTF. The V and J genes are TRBV12-3 or TRBV12-4 and TRBJ1-2; a weak D match, TRBD1 (6 bases). The V end was cut by 1 base, the J end by 4 bases, with 10 bases between. The CDR3 loop spans 14 amino acids.

This clonotype showed up many times. The chain has TRBV6-5 and TRBJ1-1; no reliable D call. CDR1 and CDR2 from the germline V gene are MNHEY and SVGAGI. The V gene lost 6 bases and the J gene lost 1 base, with 9 bases spanning the gap. This CDR3 comprises 13 residues. For the CDR3, the DNA is TGTGCCAGCAGGTTGACGACGAACACTGAAGCTTTCTTT. It encodes CASRLTTNTEAFF.

In this sample, this clonotype turned up many times. The chain carries TRBV30 and TRBJ2-1; TRBD2 matches at 14 bases. The trim removed 1 base at V and 5 bases at J, leaving 13 bases unmatched. This CDR3 has 19 residues. The V gene's germline CDR1 is GTSNPN and CDR2 SVGIG (reference sequence). The CDR3 spells CAWSEPPGLAGVLDNEQFF. For the CDR3, the DNA is TGTGCCTGGAGTGAACCTCCGGGACTAGCGGGAGTATTAGACAATGAGCAGTTCTTC.

This clonotype was seen repeatedly, ten times or more. V is TRBV7-2 and J is TRBJ2-7, with D uncertain. V dropped 3 bases and J dropped 3 bases, with 12 bases sitting between them. Germline-derived CDR1 and CDR2 are SGHTA and FQGNSA. This CDR3 contains 14 residues. CDR3: CASSLNVGGYEQYF. The CDR3 coding sequence is TGTGCCAGCAGCTTGAACGTAGGCGGCTACGAGCAGTACTTC.

This clonotype has ten or more counts. The V and J genes are TRBV20-1 and TRBJ2-7, with D perhaps TRBD1 or TRBD2 (6 bases each). The germline CDR1 and CDR2 sequences are DFQATT and SNEGSKA (reference sequence). Trimming shortened V by 1 base and J by 6 bases, and 10 bases separated the two germline ends. This CDR3 region has 12 residues. This chain's CDR3 is CSARGGTLEQYF. CDR3 coding DNA: TGCAGTGCTAGAGGCGGGACACTCGAGCAGTACTTC.

This clonotype was counted at least ten times. The chain is built from TRBV4-1 and TRBJ1-1; D might be TRBD1 (5 bases). Trimming cost V 1 base and J 5 bases, with 8 bases left between them. Germline V gene sequence: CDR1 MGHRA, CDR2 YSYEKL. This CDR3 is 13 amino acids long. CDR3 sequence: CASSQVGDTEAFF. In DNA form, the CDR3 reads TGCGCCAGCAGCCAAGTAGGGGATACTGAAGCTTTCTTT.

The sample holds many counts of this clonotype. This sequence joins TRBV21-1 and TRBJ2-5; the listed D gene, TRBD2, was not tested against the DNA. TRBV21-1 is a recognized pseudogene. This CDR3 region has 18 residues. CDR3 nucleotides: TGTGCCAGCAGCAAAGACGGTGCTAGCGGGAGAGGCCAAGAGACCCAGTACTTC. Protein: CASSKDGASGRGQETQYF.

This clonotype has a count of ten or more. The chain recombines TRBV15 with TRBJ2-1; D is ambiguous. Trimming shortened V by 0 bases and J by 0 bases, and 12 bases separated the two germline ends. The CDR3 has 17 residues. CDR1 is LNHNV, CDR2 YYDKDF, per germline (reference sequence). CDR3 DNA: TGTGCCACCAGCAGAGATAGGCCGCTGAGCTCCTACAATGAGCAGTTCTTC. It is translated as CATSRDRPLSSYNEQFF.

This clonotype was counted many times. The rearrangement joins TRBV3-1 to TRBJ2-5; 14 bases agree with TRBD2. CDR1 and CDR2 (germline): LGHDT, YNNKEL (reference sequence). This CDR3 spans 16 amino acids. V lost 7 bases and J lost 5; bases outside the gene matches: 9. The CDR3 spells CASTGTSGGLRETQYF. In DNA form, the CDR3 reads TGTGCCAGCACCGGGACTAGCGGGGGCCTTAGGGAGACCCAGTACTTC.

On this clonotype: This clone may be a read error of a much larger clone one base away. V gene TRBV5-1 combines with J gene TRBJ2-7, with D hard to call. The V gene's germline CDR1 is SGHRS and CDR2 YFSETQ. The CDR3 totals 14 residues. With 7 bases removed from V and 2 bases from J, the gap between germline ends came to 16 bases. The CDR3 protein is CASQFSLDTYEQYF. DNA for the CDR3: TGCGCCAGCCAATTTTCGTTAGATACCTACGAGCAGTACTTC.

Ten or more counts support this clonotype. V and J are TRBV12-3 or TRBV12-4 and TRBJ2-7, with D perhaps being TRBD1 or TRBD2 (5 bases each). The CDR3 is 15 amino acids. Trimming cost V 3 bases and J 3 bases, with 15 bases left between them. CDR3 sequence (DNA): TGTGCCAGCAGTTTTCCCGGGACGGCGGACTACGAGCAGTACTTC. Its protein product is CASSFPGTADYEQYF.

This clonotype was recorded many times. V usage is TRBV7-6 and J usage is TRBJ2-2, with D tentatively TRBD1 (6 bases). With 5 bases removed from V and 4 bases from J, the gap between germline ends came to 11 bases. CDR1 SGHVS and CDR2 FNYEAQ come from the germline V gene. This CDR3 spans 14 amino acids. CDR3 region: CASSVWTATGELFF. CDR3 nucleotides: TGTGCCAGCAGCGTGTGGACAGCCACCGGGGAGCTGTTTTTT.

This clonotype was detected many times. The CDR3 sequence: CASSFNSGNTIYF. The CDR3 DNA is TGCGCCAGCAGCTTCAATTCTGGAAACACCATATATTTT. J is TRBJ1-3 and V is TRBV5-1; no reliable D call. V lost 2 bases to trimming and J lost 1 base, with 4 bases between them. This CDR3 has 13 residues. CDR1 is SGHRS, CDR2 YFSETQ, per germline.

At least ten counts were recorded for this clonotype. The V call is TRBV20-1, the J call TRBJ1-5; 7 bases are shared with TRBD1. This CDR3 has 17 amino acids. J was trimmed by 6 bases and V by 0 bases; bases with no gene match: 14. The germline V gene has CDR1 DFQATT and CDR2 SNEGSKA (reference sequence). CDR3 DNA sequence: TGCAGTGCTAGAGATCACGGTAGGGGGCTATTTCGTCAGCCCCAGCATTTT. Encoded protein: CSARDHGRGLFRQPQHF.

This clonotype was found many times. This sequence joins TRBV5-1 and TRBJ2-7; D possibly corresponds to TRBD1 (5 bases). The germline V and J ends were trimmed by 0 bases and 4 bases, with 11 bases remaining between them. CDR3 size: 14 residues. Per germline, CDR1 SGHRS and CDR2 YFSETQ. CDR3 sequence reads: CASSLEQGWYEQYF. The CDR3 coding sequence is TGCGCCAGCAGCTTGGAGCAGGGTTGGTACGAGCAGTACTTC. The whole variable domain, remainder taken from reference TRBV5-1 and TRBJ2-7, is KAGVTQTPRYLIKTRGQQVTLSCSPISGHRSVSWYQQTPGQGLQFLFEYFSETQRNKGNFPGRFSGRQFSNSRSEMNVSTLELGDSALYLCASSLEQGWYEQYFGPGTRLTVT.

Turning to this clonotype: The conserved final phenylalanine or tryptophan is absent from the CDR3, which likely points to a read error. J is TRBJ1-5 and V is TRBV29-1; the match to TRBD1 covers 7 bases. CDR3 length: 14 amino acids. CDR1 and CDR2 from the germline V gene are SQVTM and ANQGSEA. The CDR3 coding sequence is TGCACCATTCGCCGGGACAGCCTGTATCAGCCCCAGCATCTT. It codes for CTIRRDSLYQPQHL.

CDR3: CASSFYRGTGELFF. The CDR3 nucleotides are TGTGCCAGCAGCTTCTACAGGGGCACCGGGGAGCTGTTTTTT. This chain connects TRBV7-2 to TRBJ2-2; 7 nucleotides align to TRBD1. Trimming at V came to 3 bases and at J to 4 bases, leaving 2 bases not matched to a gene. Germline CDR1 reads SGHTA; CDR2 reads FQGNSA. The CDR3 length is 14 residues.

This clonotype was recorded at least ten times. The V call is TRBV20-1, the J call TRBJ2-2; no reliable D call. This CDR3 comprises 14 residues. CDR1 and CDR2 (germline): DFQATT, SNEGSKA (reference sequence). Trimming pared 0 bases from V and 6 bases from J, leaving 11 bases between. The CDR3 is CSARERKRAGELFF. The CDR3, as DNA: TGCAGTGCTAGAGAAAGAAAACGGGCCGGGGAGCTGTTTTTT.

Ten or more counts support this clonotype. The rearrangement uses TRBV6-4 and TRBJ2-2, with unresolved D. CDR3 length: 14 residues. Germline V CDR1 and CDR2: MRHNA, SNTAGT. Trimming took 0 bases from V and 4 from J, leaving 6 bases between them. The CDR3 spells CASSDSDITGELFF. CDR3 nucleotide sequence: TGTGCCAGCAGTGACTCTGACATCACCGGGGAGCTGTTTTTT.